Below are 2 T cell receptor beta chains sequenced from a single sample in a study of molecular identifiers for immune sequencing clone quantification. In TCRdb, the PCR reads were re-called with MiXCR into one record per CDR3 protein. Of about 640,000 distinct CDR3 sequences listed, 15% to 20% are singletons. Sequencing used naive CD8+ T cells from blood, with Jurkat cell RNA spiked in. As for subset: FACS-sorted CD8+CD4-CCR7+CD45RA+ naive T cells. All receptors come from a human donor in good health. Some libraries in this study had Jurkat cell RNA spiked in.

The chain employs TRBV3-1 and TRBJ1-6; D unclear. Germline-derived CDR1 and CDR2 are LGHDT and YNNKEL (reference sequence). V was shortened by 0 bases and J by 8 bases, with 14 bases between the two germline ends. The CDR3 runs to 16 residues. The DNA for the CDR3 is TGTGCCAGCAGCCAAGATCTGCCGGGCAAGTATTCACCCCTCCACTTT. This sequence encodes CASSQDLPGKYSPLHF.

This clonotype was counted only a few times. This chain connects TRBV20-1 to TRBJ2-7; 8 bases are shared with TRBD2. This CDR3 is 14 amino acids long. Germline loops: CDR1 DFQATT, CDR2 SNEGSKA (reference sequence). Unmatched junction bases numbered 2, after V lost 1 base and J lost 0 bases. CDR3 DNA: TGCAGTGCTAGAGTAGCGGGAAGCTCCTACGAGCAGTACTTC. Its translation: CSARVAGSSYEQYF.